This T cell receptor (beta chain) appears in the sequencing data of a study of a mutant IDH1 vaccine in newly diagnosed glioma. Study-wide results and caveats: The study observed vaccine-induced immune responses in just over 90% of patients.

Time point indicated: week 47, end of study. The vaccine gave 300 ug of a 20-mer mutant IDH1 peptide subcutaneously per dose. Sequenced by immunoSEQ multiplex PCR; TCRdb stores in-frame clones only, minus some. The sample has about 60,000 clones, around four fifths seen once. A word on this clone: Its cognate antigen is unknown.

V was trimmed by 3 bases and J by 4 bases, leaving 12 bases between them. The germline V gene has CDR1 SEHNR and CDR2 FQNEAQ (reference sequence). This CDR3 has 14 amino acids. This clonotype was sampled from a woman aged 45 to 65 with glioma. The source material was PBMCs, sampled from a glioma patient whose treatment included an IDH1 peptide vaccine. V usage is TRBV7-9 and J usage is TRBJ1-2, with a possible D match to TRBD1 (5 bases). Here the CDR3 reads CASSFLGEAYGYTF. The CDR3 region has the DNA TGTGCCAGCAGCTTTCTGGGGGAAGCCTATGGCTACACCTTC.